Below are 10 T cell receptor beta chains sequenced from a single sample in a study of vaccination and CD4 T cells after COVID-19. The antigens for these receptors are not known. With the Oncomine TCR Beta short-read assay, DNA from cultured CD4+ T cells was sequenced. From CD4+ T cells that had been cultured, genomic DNA was extracted. MiXCR, applied by TCRdb to the PCR reads, yields one record per CDR3 protein. The table shows approximately 11,000 distinct CDR3 sequences, with 28% occurring only once. Treatment reported: approximately nine-day PBMC culture with coronavirus spike peptide pools or control peptides (ViraFEST assay). Researchers collected the unexposed donor's CD4+ T cells before the COVID-19 pandemic (2011-2018). The source material was CD4+ T cells from blood, cultured in vitro. These receptors all stem from a human donor in good health.

This clonotype appeared a few times. The chain carries TRBV18 and TRBJ1-1; D perhaps matches TRBD1 (6 bases). V gave up 4 bases and J gave up 4 bases, with 13 bases separating them. Per germline, CDR1 KGHSH and CDR2 LQKENI. The length of the CDR3 is 14 residues. CDR3 sequence: CASSRQEGSTEAFF. CDR3 DNA sequence: TGTGCCAGCTCACGACAGGAAGGGAGCACTGAAGCTTTCTTT.

This clonotype has only a few counts. The chain combines TRBV28 with TRBJ1-2, with D unresolved. V lost 4 bases and J 7 bases, leaving 10 bases between the germline ends. The germline CDR1 and CDR2 sequences are MDHEN and SYDVKM. The CDR3 totals 12 residues. The CDR3 DNA sequence: TGTGCCAGCAGTTCCTCCCCCATTGGCTACACCTTC. Amino acid sequence: CASSSSPIGYTF.

The rearrangement links TRBV7-3 to TRBJ2-5; a weak D match, TRBD1 (5 bases). V was cut by 5 bases and J by 5 bases, with 9 bases left in between. The CDR3 runs to 12 residues. Germline V gene lookup returns CDR1 SGHTA and CDR2 FQGTGA. For the CDR3, the DNA is TGTGCCAGCAGCCGGAGACAGGAGACCCAGTACTTC. It yields the protein CASSRRQETQYF.

J is TRBJ2-3 and V is TRBV29-1; D gene uncertain. V lost 4 bases and J lost 3, with 11 bases in between. Germline CDR1 SQVTM, CDR2 ANQGSEA. The CDR3 loop spans 13 amino acids. The CDR3, as DNA: TGCAGCGTTGGTCAGAAGGGAACAGATACGCAGTATTTT. Encoded protein: CSVGQKGTDTQYF.

The chain uses TRBV10-3 and TRBJ2-3; D might be TRBD2 (6 bases). V dropped 8 bases and J dropped 1 base, with 13 bases sitting between them. Germline-derived CDR1 and CDR2 are ENHRY and SYGVKD. This CDR3 has 14 residues. The CDR3 reads CAIGRGTGTDTQYF. For the CDR3, the DNA is TGTGCCATCGGACGGGGGACGGGCACAGATACGCAGTATTTT.

The rearrangement joins TRBV14 to TRBJ2-7; D might be TRBD1 or TRBD2, each matching 5 bases. The germline gives CDR1 SGHDN, CDR2 FVKESK. The CDR3 has 14 residues. Trimming took off 4 bases at V and 4 bases at J, with 14 bases between the two ends. The CDR3 here is CASSRGAIRYEQYF. The CDR3 DNA reads TGTGCCAGCAGCCGAGGGGCGATACGATACGAGCAGTACTTC.

The chain employs TRBV27 and TRBJ2-7, with 8 bases identical to TRBD2. CDR3 size: 12 residues. J lost 6 bases, V lost 8 bases, and 6 bases had no gene match. Looked up from germline, CDR1 is MNHEY and CDR2 is SMNVEV (reference sequence). The DNA of the CDR3 is TGTGCCAGCGGCCTAGCGGGCGGCGAGCAGTACTTC. Translation: CASGLAGGEQYF.

This clonotype ranks as medium-sized. The chain uses TRBV7-8 and TRBJ2-5, with D unresolved. From germline, CDR1 is SGHVS and CDR2 FQNEAQ. This CDR3 region has 14 residues. V was clipped by 3 bases and J by 5 bases, with 13 bases between them. DNA of the CDR3: TGTGCCAGCAGCTTCGGCCGAATTGGGGAGACCCAGTACTTC. Amino acid sequence: CASSFGRIGETQYF. Together with reference TRBV7-8 and TRBJ2-5, the CDR3 gives the full variable domain: GAGVSQSPRYKVAKRGQDVALRCDPISGHVSLFWYQQALGQGPEFLTYFQNEAQLDKSGLPSDRFFAERPEGSVSTLKIQRTQQEDSAVYLCASSFGRIGETQYFGPGTRLLVL.

The CDR3 is CASSLDTGQGNQPQHF. DNA of the CDR3: TGTGCCAGCAGCTTGGATACGGGCCAGGGCAATCAGCCCCAGCATTTT. The V gene is TRBV5-8, the J gene TRBJ1-5; D remains unclear. The V gene lost 0 bases and the J gene lost 2 bases, with 12 bases spanning the gap. The CDR3 length is 16 residues. CDR1 is SGHTS and CDR2 is YDEGEE in the germline V gene.

This chain links TRBV20-1 with TRBJ2-3; D is unresolved. The length of the CDR3 is 14 residues. Germline V CDR1 and CDR2: DFQATT, SNEGSKA (reference sequence). V shed 0 bases and J shed 4 bases, with 11 bases lying between them. The CDR3 region is CSARDIRAADTQYF. Here the CDR3 DNA reads TGCAGTGCTAGAGATATAAGGGCAGCAGATACGCAGTATTTT.